The clone carrying this T cell receptor beta chain was detected once. What it recognizes is unknown. Although they were nominally healthy when sampled, donors likely had unrecorded immune exposures. These data are taken from a study of cytomegalovirus exposure and HLA in healthy donors. Trimming cost V 3 bases and J 0 bases, with 8 bases left between them. Germline CDR1 is SEHNR and CDR2 is FQNEAQ (reference sequence). The CDR3 has 14 amino acids. Study-level findings and limits: Most likely, a cluster of highly shared sequence variants arose as a sequencing artifact. The analysis excluded some indistinguishable V segments, including TRBV6-2 and TRBV6-3.

The PCR employed 60 Vbeta primers together with 13 Jbeta primers. Assay: immunoSEQ multiplex PCR; the TCRdb copy retains only in-frame clones and omits some. The sample carries about 84,000 clones, less than 80% recorded once. The chain links TRBV7-9 to TRBJ2-5; possible D gene TRBD1, 5 bases. The clonotype was recovered from a woman between 35 and 50 years old in good health and CMV-seropositive. The source material was PBMCs. CDR3 amino acids: CASSLDTYQETQYF. CDR3 nucleotides: TGTGCCAGCAGCTTGGACACTTACCAAGAGACCCAGTACTTC.